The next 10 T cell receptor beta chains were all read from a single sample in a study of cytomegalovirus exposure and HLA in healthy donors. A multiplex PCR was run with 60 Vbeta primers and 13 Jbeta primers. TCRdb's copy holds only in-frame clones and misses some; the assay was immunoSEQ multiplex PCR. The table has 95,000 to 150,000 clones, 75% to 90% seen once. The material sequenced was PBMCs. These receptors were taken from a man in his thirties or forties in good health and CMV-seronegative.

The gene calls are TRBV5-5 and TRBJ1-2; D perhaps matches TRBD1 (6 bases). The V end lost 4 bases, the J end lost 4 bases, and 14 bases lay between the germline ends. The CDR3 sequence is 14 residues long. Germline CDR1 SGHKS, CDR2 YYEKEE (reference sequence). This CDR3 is CASSTGSVGYGYTF. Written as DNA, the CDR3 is TGTGCCAGCAGCACAGGGTCGGTCGGCTATGGCTACACCTTC.

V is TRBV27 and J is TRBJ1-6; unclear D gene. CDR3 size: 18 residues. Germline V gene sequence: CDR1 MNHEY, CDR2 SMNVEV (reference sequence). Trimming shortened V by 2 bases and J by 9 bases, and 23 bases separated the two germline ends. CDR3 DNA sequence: TGTGCCAGCAGTTTAGGGAATAGAGGCTCTAGCTTGAGTTCACCCCTCCACTTT. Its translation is CASSLGNRGSSLSSPLHF.

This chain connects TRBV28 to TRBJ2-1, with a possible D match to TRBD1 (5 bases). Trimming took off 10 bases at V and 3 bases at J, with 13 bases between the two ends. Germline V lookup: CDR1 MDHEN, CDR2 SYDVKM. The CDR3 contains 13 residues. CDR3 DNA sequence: TGTGCCATAGTAGACAGCCTCTACAATGAGCAGTTCTTC. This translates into CAIVDSLYNEQFF.

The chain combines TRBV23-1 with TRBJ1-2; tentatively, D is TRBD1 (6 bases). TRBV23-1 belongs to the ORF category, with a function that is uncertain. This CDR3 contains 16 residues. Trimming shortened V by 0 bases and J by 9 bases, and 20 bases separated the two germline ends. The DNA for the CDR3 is TGCGCCAGCAGTCAATCTATGGGACCGACCAGGGGTAGCTACACCTTC. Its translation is CASSQSMGPTRGSYTF.

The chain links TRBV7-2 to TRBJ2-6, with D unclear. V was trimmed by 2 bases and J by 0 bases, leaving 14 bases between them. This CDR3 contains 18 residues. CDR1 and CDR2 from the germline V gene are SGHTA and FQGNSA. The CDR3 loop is CASSLRFGGISGANVLTF. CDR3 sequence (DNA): TGTGCCAGCAGCTTACGATTTGGCGGAATCTCTGGGGCCAACGTCCTGACTTTC.

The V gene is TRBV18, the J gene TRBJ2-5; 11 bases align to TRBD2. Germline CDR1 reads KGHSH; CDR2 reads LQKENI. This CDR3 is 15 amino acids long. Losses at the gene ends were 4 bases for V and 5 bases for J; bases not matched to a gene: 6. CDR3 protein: CASSQTSGGTETQYF. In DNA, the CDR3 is TGTGCCAGCTCACAAACTAGCGGGGGTACGGAGACCCAGTACTTC.

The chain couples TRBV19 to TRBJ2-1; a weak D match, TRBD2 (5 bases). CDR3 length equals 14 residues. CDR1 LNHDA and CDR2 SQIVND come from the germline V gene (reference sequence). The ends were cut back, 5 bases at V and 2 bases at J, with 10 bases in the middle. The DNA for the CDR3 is TGTGCCAGTAGTTACTCGGGGACCTACAATGAGCAGTTCTTC. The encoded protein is CASSYSGTYNEQFF.

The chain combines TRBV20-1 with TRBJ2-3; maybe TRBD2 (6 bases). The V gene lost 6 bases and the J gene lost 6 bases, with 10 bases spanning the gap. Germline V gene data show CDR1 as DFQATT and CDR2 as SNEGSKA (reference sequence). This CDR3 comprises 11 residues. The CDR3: CSAGTADTQYF. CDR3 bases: TGCAGTGCCGGGACTGCTGATACGCAGTATTTT.

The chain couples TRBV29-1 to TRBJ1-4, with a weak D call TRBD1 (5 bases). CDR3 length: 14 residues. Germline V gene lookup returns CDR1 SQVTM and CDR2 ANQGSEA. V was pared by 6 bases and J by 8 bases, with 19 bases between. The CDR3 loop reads CSVGGAGLGEKLFF. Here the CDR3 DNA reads TGCAGCGTGGGGGGTGCAGGGTTGGGGGAAAAACTGTTTTTT. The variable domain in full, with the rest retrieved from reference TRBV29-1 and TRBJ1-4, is SAVISQKPSRDICQRGTSLTIQCQVDSQVTMMFWYRQQPGQSLTLIATANQGSEATYESGFVIDKFPISRPNLTFSTLTVSNMSPEDSSIYLCSVGGAGLGEKLFFGSGTQLSVL.

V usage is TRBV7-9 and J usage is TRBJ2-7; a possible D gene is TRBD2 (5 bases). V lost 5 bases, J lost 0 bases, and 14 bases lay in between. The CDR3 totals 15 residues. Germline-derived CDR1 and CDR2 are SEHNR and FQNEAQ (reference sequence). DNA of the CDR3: TGTGCCAGCAGCCAACGGACTGCCAGCTCCTACGAGCAGTACTTC. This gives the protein CASSQRTASSYEQYF.